This T cell receptor (beta chain) was recovered during a study of T cell changes during pregnancy in multiple sclerosis. V lost 10 bases to trimming and J lost 7 bases, with 17 bases between them. From germline, CDR1 is SGHVS and CDR2 FQNEAQ. The CDR3 covers 12 residues. This clone was picked up a small number of times. Profiling relied on immunoSEQ multiplex PCR, and the TCRdb table lists in-frame clones only, not all of them. The table lists around 92,000 clones, approximately 95% of them singletons. This TCR was sampled from a female donor with multiple sclerosis, enrolled in a pregnancy study. V and J are TRBV7-8 and TRBJ2-7, with a possible D match to TRBD1 (6 bases). Sequences were derived from peripheral blood, sampled after pregnancy. In nucleotides, the CDR3 is TGTGCCACCTCACAGGGCCCTAGAGAGCAGTACTTC. Translation gives CATSQGPREQYF.